Below are 30 T cell receptor beta chains sequenced from a single sample in a study of CD8+ T cells in alopecia areata. Treatment given: oral pan-JAK inhibitor, 5-10 mg twice daily. As the sequencing template, cDNA was produced by extracting RNA and reverse transcribing it. Profiling relied on immunoSEQ multiplex PCR, and the TCRdb table lists in-frame clones only, not all of them. The table lists about 150,000 clones, around 50% of them singletons. The sample here was CD8+ T cells sorted from blood, taken at week 4, from a patient treated with tofacitinib. The receptors come from a human donor with alopecia areata.

The chain carries TRBV4-3 and TRBJ2-3, with D unclear. V was shortened by 4 bases and J by 4 bases, with 9 bases between the two germline ends. The CDR3 has 13 residues. Germline V CDR1 and CDR2: LGHNA, YSLEER. The CDR3 is CASSREPADTQYF. The CDR3 DNA reads as TGCGCCAGCAGCCGAGAGCCGGCAGATACGCAGTATTTT.

This clone showed up just a few times. The V and J genes are TRBV7-8 and TRBJ1-4; perhaps TRBD1 as D (6 bases). The V end lost 6 bases, the J end lost 7 bases, and 21 bases lay between the germline ends. In germline, CDR1 is SGHVS, CDR2 FQNEAQ. The CDR3 runs to 16 residues. CDR3 in amino acids: CASSSGHPSSGEKLFF. For the CDR3, the DNA is TGTGCCAGCAGTTCGGGACATCCTTCTTCAGGTGAAAAACTGTTTTTT.

The chain couples TRBV30 to TRBJ1-6, with D possibly being TRBD1 (6 bases). V was clipped by 0 bases and J by 10 bases, with 13 bases between them. CDR1 is GTSNPN and CDR2 is SVGIG in the germline V gene (reference sequence). The CDR3 is 14 residues long. The CDR3 nucleotides are TGTGCCTGGAGTGTACTCGAGGGGGAGTCACCCCTCCACTTT. Its translation is CAWSVLEGESPLHF.

DNA for the CDR3: TGTGCTAGTGGTTTGGCGGCTGAAGCTTTCTTT. Amino acids: CASGLAAEAFF. The V gene is TRBV12-5, the J gene TRBJ1-1; no definite D call. Germline CDR1 and CDR2: LGHNT and FRNRAP. V gave up 1 base and J gave up 6 bases, with 3 bases separating them. This CDR3 spans 11 amino acids.

The V gene is TRBV2, the J gene TRBJ2-7; D remains unclear. In germline, CDR1 is SNHLY, CDR2 FYNNEI. Trimming left V 1 base short and J 2 bases short, with 6 bases between. The CDR3 covers 13 residues. CDR3 nucleotide sequence: TGTGCCAGCAGTGAAGACTATGCCTACGAGCAGTACTTC. Encoded protein: CASSEDYAYEQYF.

The rearrangement uses TRBV4-3 and TRBJ2-1; the D gene is possibly TRBD2 (6 bases). Trimming took 3 bases from V and 8 from J, leaving 14 bases between them. Germline V CDR1 and CDR2: LGHNA, YSLEER. The CDR3 sequence is 14 residues long. In nucleotides, the CDR3 is TGCGCCAGCAGCCAGGCGGGACTCTGGGATGAGCAGTTCTTC. Amino acids: CASSQAGLWDEQFF.

The chain recombines TRBV5-1 with TRBJ2-7; D is undetermined. V was cut by 4 bases and J by 1 base, with 6 bases left in between. The germline gives CDR1 SGHRS, CDR2 YFSETQ. The length of the CDR3 is 12 residues. The chain's CDR3 is CASSPESYEQYF. The CDR3 DNA is TGCGCCAGCAGCCCTGAGTCCTACGAGCAGTACTTC.

V is TRBV5-4 and J is TRBJ2-5; 7 bases match TRBD2. V shed 4 bases and J 0 bases; nucleotides not matched to a gene: 9. Germline lookup yields CDR1 SGHNT and CDR2 YYREEE (reference sequence). The CDR3 is 16 amino acids. CDR3 amino acids: CASSHWVSGDQETQYF. CDR3 nucleotides: TGTGCCAGCAGCCATTGGGTCAGCGGGGACCAAGAGACCCAGTACTTC. The whole variable domain, filled in from reference TRBV5-4 and TRBJ2-5, reads ETGVTQSPTHLIKTRGQQVTLRCSSQSGHNTVSWYQQALGQGPQFIFQYYREEENGRGNFPPRFSGLQFPNYSSELNVNALELDDSALYLCASSHWVSGDQETQYFGPGTRLLVL.

The chain couples TRBV13 to TRBJ2-7; D remains unclear. In germline, CDR1 is PRHDT, CDR2 FYEKMQ (reference sequence). V was shortened by 3 bases and J by 4 bases, with 7 bases between the two germline ends. This CDR3 has 12 amino acids. CDR3 sequence reads: CASSFLRYEQYF. CDR3 nucleotides: TGTGCCAGCAGCTTTTTAAGGTACGAGCAGTACTTC.

The chain is built from TRBV6-5 and TRBJ1-2, with a tentative D call TRBD1 (5 bases). The CDR3 extends over 13 amino acids. The V end lost 6 bases, the J end lost 6 bases, and 14 bases lay between the germline ends. The germline V gene encodes CDR1 MNHEY and CDR2 SVGAGI. The CDR3 region is CASSYLRDDGYTF. The CDR3 DNA reads as TGTGCCAGCAGCTACCTTAGGGACGATGGCTACACCTTC.

The J gene is TRBJ1-6, the V gene TRBV4-3; D is unresolved. In germline, CDR1 is LGHNA, CDR2 YSLEER. The CDR3 runs 17 residues. Trimming stripped 0 bases from V and 0 bases from J, with 9 bases between. The DNA for the CDR3 is TGCGCCAGCAGCCAAGATGCAGAGAGCTCCTATAATTCACCCCTCCACTTT. Translation: CASSQDAESSYNSPLHF.

This chain uses TRBV2 with TRBJ2-7, with a possible D match to TRBD2 (5 bases). Germline CDR1 SNHLY, CDR2 FYNNEI. V was trimmed by 4 bases and J by 2 bases, leaving 6 bases between them. The CDR3 runs 12 residues. This CDR3 reads CASSAGTYEQYF. The CDR3 DNA reads as TGTGCCAGCAGTGCCGGGACCTACGAGCAGTACTTC.

This chain links TRBV5-1 with TRBJ2-5, with 8 bases aligning to TRBD2. V trimming: 1 base; J trimming: 5 bases; junction bases outside the gene matches: 13. Germline values: CDR1 SGHRS, CDR2 YFSETQ. The CDR3 spans 17 residues. The CDR3, as DNA: TGCGCCAGCAGCTTGTGGACCGGGGGGGCGTTGAAGGAGACCCAGTACTTC. Its protein product is CASSLWTGGALKETQYF.

This clone was observed a few times. The V call is TRBV7-9, the J call TRBJ1-2, with D possibly being TRBD1 (6 bases). Germline V gene sequence: CDR1 SEHNR, CDR2 FQNEAQ (reference sequence). With 4 bases removed from V and 8 bases from J, the gap between germline ends came to 17 bases. This CDR3 is 14 amino acids long. The CDR3 here is CASSSGTPIPGYTF. For the CDR3, the DNA is TGTGCCAGCAGCTCAGGGACACCCATTCCGGGCTACACCTTC.

The rearrangement uses TRBV18 and TRBJ2-5; D may be TRBD1 or TRBD2 (6 bases each). The CDR3 totals 15 residues. Germline V gene data show CDR1 as KGHSH and CDR2 as LQKENI. V gave up 1 base and J gave up 4 bases, with 13 bases separating them. The CDR3 protein is CASSPRGALRETQYF. The CDR3 DNA follows: TGTGCCAGCTCACCACGGGGGGCACTGCGAGAGACCCAGTACTTC.

The chain links TRBV6-5 to TRBJ2-7; D possibly uses TRBD1 or TRBD2 (5 bases each). The V end lost 5 bases, the J end lost 6 bases, and 11 bases lay between the germline ends. This CDR3 has 12 residues. CDR1 and CDR2 from the germline V gene are MNHEY and SVGAGI. The CDR3 loop reads CASSPGTSEQYF. The CDR3 DNA sequence: TGTGCCAGCAGTCCCGGGACCTCCGAGCAGTACTTC.

In this sample, this clone turned up a few times. This chain uses TRBV7-2 with TRBJ2-1; unclear D gene. Germline V gene data show CDR1 as SGHTA and CDR2 as FQGNSA. Trimming left V 3 bases short and J 5 bases short, with 5 bases between. The CDR3 consists of 12 residues. The CDR3 here is CASSFDNNEQFF. Written as DNA, the CDR3 is TGTGCCAGCAGCTTCGACAACAATGAGCAGTTCTTC.

In its sample, this clone was seen once. The chain is built from TRBV10-3 and TRBJ2-4; tentatively, D is TRBD2 (5 bases). V was pared by 0 bases and J by 1 base, with 13 bases between. The CDR3 is 17 residues long. Germline V gene lookup returns CDR1 ENHRY and CDR2 SYGVKD. CDR3 sequence (DNA): TGTGCCATCAGTGAGTCTAGGGTTAGCGCGGCCAAAAACATTCAGTACTTC. Its protein product is CAISESRVSAAKNIQYF.

This chain joins TRBV5-6 and TRBJ2-5; a weak D match, TRBD2 (6 bases). The CDR3 is 13 amino acids. Deletions cut 4 bases from V and 5 bases from J, with 12 bases between. Germline CDR1 is SGHDT and CDR2 is YYEEEE. CDR3 sequence: CASSHGSDETQYF. DNA of the CDR3: TGTGCCAGCAGCCACGGGAGTGACGAGACCCAGTACTTC.

The J gene is TRBJ2-7, the V gene TRBV9; tentative D call: TRBD2 (5 bases). This CDR3 has 15 amino acids. The germline CDR1 and CDR2 sequences are SGDLS and YYNGEE. The V and J ends lost 4 bases and 7 bases respectively, with 21 bases between them. CDR3: CASSNDLTGKREQYF. The CDR3 region has the DNA TGTGCCAGCAGCAATGATCTGACGGGGAAGAGGGAGCAGTACTTC.

The chain is built from TRBV11-2 and TRBJ1-1; D gene unclear. V dropped 4 bases and J dropped 1 base, with 10 bases sitting between them. The V gene's germline CDR1 is SGHAT and CDR2 FQNNGV. This CDR3 is 14 amino acids long. The CDR3 here is CASSSTFANTEAFF. CDR3 DNA sequence: TGTGCCAGCAGCTCTACTTTTGCGAACACTGAAGCTTTCTTT.

CDR3 loop: CASSQVIFADHEQFF. As DNA, the CDR3 is TGCGCCAGCAGCCAAGTAATATTTGCCGACCATGAGCAGTTCTTC. The chain uses TRBV4-3 and TRBJ2-1; no definite D call. Trimming shortened V by 1 base and J by 8 bases, and 15 bases separated the two germline ends. The germline CDR1 and CDR2 sequences are LGHNA and YSLEER. This CDR3 has 15 amino acids.

J is TRBJ1-1 and V is TRBV6-5, with a weak D call TRBD1 (5 bases). The CDR3 is 13 residues long. Germline CDR1 is MNHEY and CDR2 is SVGAGI. Trimming pared 5 bases from V and 5 bases from J, leaving 12 bases between. CDR3 in amino acids: CASSPLWGTEAFF. In DNA form, the CDR3 reads TGTGCCAGCAGTCCCCTTTGGGGGACTGAAGCTTTCTTT.

This clone has a handful of counts. The chain recombines TRBV10-3 with TRBJ2-2, with 7 bases identical to TRBD1. The germline CDR1 and CDR2 sequences are ENHRY and SYGVKD. Unmatched junction bases numbered 4, after V lost 7 bases and J lost 5 bases. There are 13 residues in the CDR3. CDR3 sequence reads: CAINTGETGELFF. Here the CDR3 DNA reads TGTGCCATCAATACAGGGGAGACCGGGGAGCTGTTTTTT.

The chain has TRBV9 and TRBJ2-3; D uncertain. This CDR3 contains 17 residues. Germline V lookup: CDR1 SGDLS, CDR2 YYNGEE. The V gene lost 0 bases and the J gene lost 2 bases, with 16 bases spanning the gap. In nucleotides, the CDR3 is TGTGCCAGCAGCGTAGCCCGCCAAACTGGTTACACAGATACGCAGTATTTT. It encodes CASSVARQTGYTDTQYF. Combining the CDR3 with reference TRBV9 and TRBJ2-3 gives the whole variable domain DSGVTQTPKHLITATGQRVTLRCSPRSGDLSVYWYQQSLDQGLQFLIQYYNGEERAKGNILERFSAQQFPDLHSELNLSSLELGDSALYFCASSVARQTGYTDTQYFGPGTRLTVL.

The V call is TRBV7-9, the J call TRBJ1-1, with 7 bases that match TRBD1. Losses at the gene ends were 1 base for V and 5 bases for J; bases not matched to a gene: 4. Germline V gene data show CDR1 as SEHNR and CDR2 as FQNEAQ (reference sequence). This CDR3 has 14 amino acids. In DNA form, the CDR3 reads TGTGCCAGCAGCTTAGACAGGGGTGGGACTGAAGCTTTCTTT. Its protein product is CASSLDRGGTEAFF. Complete variable domain (other parts from reference TRBV7-9 and TRBJ1-1): DTGVSQNPRHKITKRGQNVTFRCDPISEHNRLYWYRQTLGQGPEFLTYFQNEAQLEKSRLLSDRFSAERPKGSFSTLEIQRTEQGDSAMYLCASSLDRGGTEAFFGQGTRLTVV.

The chain combines TRBV18 with TRBJ2-1; 12 nucleotides align to TRBD2. Trimming removed 3 bases from V and 0 bases from J; junction bases left unmatched: 0. This CDR3 comprises 16 residues. Looked up from germline, CDR1 is KGHSH and CDR2 is LQKENI. CDR3 sequence (DNA): TGTGCCAGCTCACCGACTAGCGGGAGCTCCTACAATGAGCAGTTCTTC. Its protein is CASSPTSGSSYNEQFF.

The chain carries TRBV4-2 and TRBJ1-1; D uncertain. The germline gives CDR1 LGHNA, CDR2 YNFKEQ. The CDR3 runs to 16 residues. The V gene lost 0 bases and the J gene lost 1 base, with 12 bases spanning the gap. CDR3: CASSQDGGPRNTEAFF. As DNA, the CDR3 is TGTGCCAGCAGCCAAGATGGTGGACCGAGGAACACTGAAGCTTTCTTT.

The V call is TRBV4-1, the J call TRBJ2-5; D not resolved. The CDR3 is 14 residues long. Germline values: CDR1 MGHRA, CDR2 YSYEKL. V was trimmed by 0 bases and J by 4 bases, leaving 9 bases between them. CDR3 loop: CASSQDAVGETQYF. For the CDR3, the DNA is TGCGCCAGCAGCCAAGATGCCGTTGGAGAGACCCAGTACTTC.

V usage is TRBV14 and J usage is TRBJ2-5; no reliable D call. Germline-derived CDR1 and CDR2 are SGHDN and FVKESK. The CDR3 loop spans 15 amino acids. Trimming pared 5 bases from V and 4 bases from J, leaving 17 bases between. As DNA, the CDR3 is TGTGCCAGCAGCGAAGCCCGAGGTTTGGCAGAGACCCAGTACTTC. It encodes CASSEARGLAETQYF.